These T cell receptor beta chains were read from a single sample in a study of blood T cell repertoires in COVID-19. Assay: immunoSEQ multiplex PCR; the TCRdb copy retains only in-frame clones and omits some. The repertoire holds about 230,000 clones, with more than 65% as singletons. Sequenced input: peripheral blood. The receptors originated from a woman aged 80 or older with acute or convalescent COVID-19. CDR3s include the opening cysteine and the closing phenylalanine or tryptophan.

V gene: TRBV27
J gene: TRBJ1-6
CDR3 protein: CASSFKQVNSPLHF

V gene: TRBV25-1
J gene: TRBJ1-6
CDR3 protein: CASSDLARGLNNSPLHF

V gene: TRBV27
J gene: TRBJ1-1
CDR3 protein: CASTRGTGGGNTEAFF

V gene: TRBV11-2
J gene: TRBJ2-1
CDR3 protein: CASSLAGVYNEQFF

V gene: TRBV5-1
J gene: TRBJ2-1
CDR3 protein: CASRASYNEQFF

V gene: TRBV2
J gene: TRBJ2-7
CDR3 protein: CASREGRQGASYEQYF

V gene: TRBV5-1
J gene: TRBJ2-7
CDR3 protein: CASSLEGHSSSYEQYF

V gene: TRBV6-5
J gene: TRBJ2-7
CDR3 protein: CASSLQYEQYF

V gene: TRBV5-5
J gene: TRBJ2-3
CDR3 protein: CASTSLVGAYTQYF

V gene: TRBV9
J gene: TRBJ2-3
CDR3 protein: CASSVGLAGGASTDTQYF

V gene: TRBV28
J gene: TRBJ1-5
CDR3 protein: CASRTGGGNQPQHF

V gene: TRBV5-1
J gene: TRBJ2-1
CDR3 protein: CASSLVAGGGNEQFF

V gene: TRBV7-9
J gene: TRBJ1-5
CDR3 protein: CASSFPGQGQPQHF

V gene: TRBV18
J gene: TRBJ2-7
CDR3 protein: CASSLSGQSSYEQYF

V gene: TRBV27
J gene: TRBJ2-7
CDR3 protein: CASSSTHEQYF

V gene: TRBV5-5
J gene: TRBJ1-5
CDR3 protein: CASSLTGGSNQPQHF

V gene: TRBV6-2/TRBV6-3
J gene: TRBJ2-1
CDR3 protein: CASSDRTSGSNSRSLNEQFF

V gene: TRBV5-1
J gene: TRBJ1-1
CDR3 protein: CASSVTGVLNTEAFF

V gene: TRBV19
J gene: TRBJ2-4
CDR3 protein: CASSIGLTGPNIQYF

V gene: TRBV6-6
J gene: TRBJ2-7
CDR3 protein: CASWGETVSSYEQYF

V gene: TRBV12-3/TRBV12-4
J gene: TRBJ1-2
CDR3 protein: CASSPSGSGYTF

V gene: TRBV15
J gene: TRBJ1-5
CDR3 protein: CATSRGPGTGFSSNQPQHF

V gene: TRBV9
J gene: TRBJ2-7
CDR3 protein: CASSGRDRGNYEQYF